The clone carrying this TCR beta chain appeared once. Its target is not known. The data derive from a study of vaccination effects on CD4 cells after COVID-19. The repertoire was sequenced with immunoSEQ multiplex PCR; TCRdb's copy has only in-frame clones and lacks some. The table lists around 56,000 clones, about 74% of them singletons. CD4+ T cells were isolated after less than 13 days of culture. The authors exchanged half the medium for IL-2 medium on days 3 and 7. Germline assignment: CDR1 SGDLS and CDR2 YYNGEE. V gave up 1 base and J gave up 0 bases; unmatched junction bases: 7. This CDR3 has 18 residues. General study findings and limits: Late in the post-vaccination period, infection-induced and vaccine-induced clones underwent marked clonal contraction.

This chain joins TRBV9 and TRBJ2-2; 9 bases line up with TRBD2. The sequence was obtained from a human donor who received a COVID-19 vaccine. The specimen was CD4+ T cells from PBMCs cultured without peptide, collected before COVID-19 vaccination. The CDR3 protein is CASSVKRGAVSNTGELFF. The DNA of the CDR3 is TGTGCCAGCAGCGTAAAGCGGGGGGCGGTTTCGAACACCGGGGAGCTGTTTTTT.